Each of the 30 T cell receptor beta chains below was sequenced from the same sample in a study of control samples from healthy donors and cancer patients. Assay used: immunoSEQ multiplex PCR; TCRdb lists only in-frame clones, some missing. Found here are 130,000 or so clones, around 87% of them singletons; the top ten hold about 8.7%. The sample consisted of blood. The receptors were sampled from a man between 40 and 49 years old in good health.

This chain connects TRBV20-1 to TRBJ1-5; no clear D. CDR3 length: 12 residues. Per the germline V gene, CDR1 is DFQATT and CDR2 is SNEGSKA (reference sequence). V was trimmed by 3 bases and J by 2 bases, leaving 5 bases between them. The CDR3 DNA reads as TGCAGTGCTAGTAGGGGCAATCAGCCCCAGCATTTT. Its protein product is CSASRGNQPQHF.

The rearrangement links TRBV2 to TRBJ2-7; D perhaps matches TRBD2 (6 bases). Looked up from germline, CDR1 is SNHLY and CDR2 is FYNNEI. The CDR3 extends over 11 amino acids. The ends were cut back, 6 bases at V and 5 bases at J, with 8 bases in the middle. DNA for the CDR3: TGTGCCAGCAGAGGGGAGGACGAGCAGTACTTC. Translated: CASRGEDEQYF.

This chain joins TRBV25-1 and TRBJ1-6; maybe TRBD1 (6 bases). CDR1 is MGHDK and CDR2 is SYGVNS in the germline V gene. The CDR3 runs to 18 residues. Trimming stripped 3 bases from V and 1 base from J, with 16 bases between. The chain's CDR3 is CASSDRGGQGSYNSPLHF. The CDR3 nucleotides are TGTGCCAGCAGTGACCGCGGGGGGCAAGGGTCCTATAATTCACCCCTCCACTTT.

The V call is TRBV7-2, the J call TRBJ1-3; TRBD1 matches 7 bases. The CDR3 length is 14 residues. Germline loops: CDR1 SGHTA, CDR2 FQGNSA. The V gene end was trimmed by 0 bases and the J gene end by 4 bases; junction bases not matched to a gene: 0. CDR3 sequence (DNA): TGTGCCAGCAGCTTAGCAGGGGGCGGAAACACCATATATTTT. Amino acid sequence: CASSLAGGGNTIYF.

This clone turned up a few times. CDR3 loop: CASSHPPYEQYF. For the CDR3, the DNA is TGTGCCAGCAGCCACCCACCGTACGAGCAGTACTTC. V is TRBV6-5 and J is TRBJ2-7; D is unresolved. The V gene's germline CDR1 is MNHEY and CDR2 SVGAGI. The germline V and J ends were trimmed by 6 bases and 4 bases, with 10 bases remaining between them. The length of the CDR3 is 12 residues.

V is TRBV7-9 and J is TRBJ2-5; 7 bases agree with TRBD1. With V trimmed by 3 bases and J by 4 bases, 8 bases remained unmatched. CDR3 length equals 15 residues. Germline CDR1 and CDR2: SEHNR and FQNEAQ (reference sequence). CDR3 nucleotides: TGTGCCAGCAGCTTCCACAGGGGAACTGGAGAGACCCAGTACTTC. This gives the protein CASSFHRGTGETQYF.

The CDR3 reads CGHAGGSSEQFF. CDR3 DNA sequence: TGCGGCCACGCGGGGGGGTCGAGTGAGCAGTTCTTC. J is TRBJ2-1 and V is TRBV29-1; the match to TRBD2 covers 9 bases. The CDR3 spans 12 residues. From germline, CDR1 is SQVTM and CDR2 ANQGSEA.

The genes are TRBV7-2 and TRBJ1-5; the match to TRBD1 covers 8 bases. CDR3 length equals 15 residues. Looked up from germline, CDR1 is SGHTA and CDR2 is FQGNSA. J was trimmed by 6 bases and V by 5 bases; bases with no gene match: 9. CDR3 sequence (DNA): TGTGCCAGCAGCGCCGGGACAGGTCGCTTTCAGCCCCAGCATTTT. Amino acid sequence: CASSAGTGRFQPQHF.

The chain carries TRBV7-6 and TRBJ1-6, with 9 nucleotides matching TRBD1. CDR3 length: 15 residues. V lost 1 base to trimming and J lost 10 bases; unmatched junction nucleotides: 5. Germline V CDR1 and CDR2: SGHVS, FNYEAQ. The CDR3 here is CASSLGGTGKSPLHF. CDR3 in DNA: TGTGCCAGCAGCTTAGGAGGGACAGGGAAATCACCCCTCCACTTT.

This sequence joins TRBV7-6 and TRBJ2-1, with 10 nucleotides matching TRBD2. CDR3 size: 15 residues. The germline gives CDR1 SGHVS, CDR2 FNYEAQ. J gave up 6 bases and V 1 base, and 3 bases lay outside the gene matches. The chain's CDR3 is CASSLERGGGNEQFF. The CDR3 DNA reads as TGTGCCAGCAGCTTAGAGCGGGGGGGCGGCAATGAGCAGTTCTTC.

This clone came up a few times. The chain employs TRBV19 and TRBJ1-5; D remains unclear. Germline CDR1 reads LNHDA; CDR2 reads SQIVND (reference sequence). V lost 6 bases and J 9 bases, leaving 21 bases between the germline ends. The CDR3 covers 15 residues. The CDR3 DNA is TGTGCCAGTAGCCCGCCTGGCAGTCGAGGTCGGCCCCAGCATTTT. Protein: CASSPPGSRGRPQHF.

The CDR3 DNA is TGTGCCAGCAGCTTAGGTTGGGGGCTGTACTATGGCTACACCTTC. Translating it yields CASSLGWGLYYGYTF. The chain employs TRBV11-2 and TRBJ1-2; D perhaps matches TRBD1 (6 bases). Germline-derived CDR1 and CDR2 are SGHAT and FQNNGV. V was clipped by 1 base and J by 3 bases, with 12 bases between them. The CDR3 has 15 residues.

The genes are TRBV10-3 and TRBJ1-2; no firm D call. From germline, CDR1 is ENHRY and CDR2 SYGVKD. The CDR3 totals 15 residues. V lost 0 bases, J lost 5 bases, and 13 bases lay in between. CDR3 residues: CAISESVFLGYGYTF. In nucleotides, the CDR3 is TGTGCCATCAGTGAGTCGGTTTTTTTAGGGTATGGCTACACCTTC.

The chain recombines TRBV2 with TRBJ2-4, with D hard to call. The V gene's germline CDR1 is SNHLY and CDR2 FYNNEI. V shed 2 bases and J shed 7 bases, with 12 bases lying between them. The CDR3 contains 14 residues. This chain's CDR3 is CASSESRNKNIQYF. In DNA, the CDR3 is TGTGCCAGCAGTGAATCACGGAACAAGAACATTCAGTACTTC.

V usage is TRBV27 and J usage is TRBJ2-5; TRBD2 matches at 8 bases. CDR1 MNHEY and CDR2 SMNVEV come from the germline V gene (reference sequence). The trim removed 3 bases at V and 5 bases at J, leaving 8 bases unmatched. This CDR3 region has 15 residues. The CDR3 sequence: CASSFQRGQRETQYF. The CDR3 DNA is TGTGCCAGCAGTTTCCAGCGGGGGCAGCGGGAGACCCAGTACTTC.

The J gene is TRBJ1-5, the V gene TRBV19; D gene ambiguous. In germline, CDR1 is LNHDA, CDR2 SQIVND (reference sequence). CDR3 length equals 14 residues. Trimming took 6 bases from V and 0 from J, leaving 9 bases between them. The CDR3 nucleotides are TGTGCCAGTAGCGGCGGACTTAGCAATCAGCCCCAGCATTTT. This translates into CASSGGLSNQPQHF.

The chain employs TRBV6-5 and TRBJ1-4; D is unresolved. The CDR3 consists of 15 residues. V was clipped by 6 bases and J by 0 bases, with 11 bases between them. Germline values: CDR1 MNHEY, CDR2 SVGAGI. The CDR3 sequence: CASRTGGATNEKLFF. In DNA, the CDR3 is TGTGCCAGCAGGACCGGAGGTGCAACTAATGAAAAACTGTTTTTT.

The J gene is TRBJ1-3, the V gene TRBV9; weak D call: TRBD1 (6 bases). The germline CDR1 and CDR2 sequences are SGDLS and YYNGEE. The CDR3 loop spans 16 amino acids. V lost 6 bases, J lost 0 bases, and 16 bases lay in between. CDR3 amino acids: CASTHTGTFSGNTIYF. As DNA, the CDR3 is TGTGCCAGCACCCATACCGGGACATTCTCTGGAAACACCATATATTTT.

The chain employs TRBV3-1 (or the pseudogene TRBV3-2) and TRBJ2-1; D remains ambiguous. Trimming shortened V by 0 bases and J by 4 bases, and 10 bases separated the two germline ends. CDR3 length: 15 amino acids. In germline, CDR1 is LGHDT, CDR2 YNNKEL (reference sequence). CDR3 region: CASSQDYAGYNEQFF. The CDR3 nucleotides are TGTGCCAGCAGCCAAGATTACGCTGGGTACAATGAGCAGTTCTTC.

This clone was seen a few times. CDR3 DNA: TGTGCCAGCAGCCAAGGGACAGTTTGGACTGAAGCTTTCTTT. Translated, it gives CASSQGTVWTEAFF. The chain couples TRBV3-1 (or the pseudogene TRBV3-2) to TRBJ1-1; perhaps TRBD1 as D (6 bases). Trimming removed 1 base at V and 5 bases at J, with 11 bases between. The CDR3 runs 14 residues. Germline lookup yields CDR1 LGHDT and CDR2 YNNKEL (reference sequence).

The CDR3 bases are TGTGCCAGCAGTTTAGATAATTCACCCCTCCACTTT. It yields the protein CASSLDNSPLHF. The genes are TRBV12-3 or TRBV12-4 and TRBJ1-6; no definite D call. The CDR3 loop spans 12 amino acids. Trimming removed 1 base at V and 5 bases at J, with 0 bases between.

This clone was picked up one time. The rearrangement links TRBV11-3 to TRBJ2-7, with D uncertain. V lost 5 bases to trimming and J lost 6 bases, with 14 bases between them. The CDR3 totals 13 residues. Germline V gene data show CDR1 as SGHNT and CDR2 as YENEEA. CDR3 region: CASSLGGPGEQYF. The CDR3 DNA reads TGTGCCAGCAGCCTAGGTGGCCCAGGCGAGCAGTACTTC.

This clone appeared a single time. The rearrangement joins TRBV7-9 to TRBJ1-4; D possibly corresponds to TRBD1 (5 bases). The germline V gene encodes CDR1 SEHNR and CDR2 FQNEAQ (reference sequence). CDR3 size: 15 residues. Trimming stripped 1 base from V and 8 bases from J, with 14 bases between. CDR3 loop: CASSLVQVIGEKLFF. The CDR3 DNA follows: TGTGCCAGCAGCTTAGTACAGGTCATAGGCGAAAAACTGTTTTTT.

This clone was seen only once. The chain has TRBV2 and TRBJ1-6; D gene unclear. Deletions cut 8 bases from V and 0 bases from J, with 11 bases between. Germline CDR1 is SNHLY and CDR2 is FYNNEI. The CDR3 totals 15 residues. The CDR3 is CASRRADSYNSPLHF. In DNA form, the CDR3 reads TGTGCCAGCCGCCGTGCAGACTCCTATAATTCACCCCTCCACTTT.

This rearrangement joins TRBV6-6 to TRBJ1-3; 8 nucleotides match TRBD1. The CDR3 covers 15 residues. The V gene's germline CDR1 is MNHNY and CDR2 SVGAGI (reference sequence). The junction had 4 bases not matched to a gene; V was cut back by 5 bases and J by 1 base. The CDR3 loop reads CASSETGVSGNTIYF. The CDR3, as DNA: TGTGCCAGCAGTGAGACAGGGGTGTCTGGAAACACCATATATTTT.

This clone has just one count. This rearrangement joins TRBV5-5 to TRBJ1-4; 10 bases are a match to TRBD1. The CDR3 is 15 amino acids. Germline CDR1 reads SGHKS; CDR2 reads YYEKEE (reference sequence). V gave up 4 bases and J gave up 8 bases; unmatched junction bases: 8. The CDR3 nucleotides are TGTGCCAGCAGCCTTAGCCTGGACAGGGGGGAAAAACTGTTTTTT. Translated: CASSLSLDRGEKLFF.

Only a few counts were recorded for this clone. The chain couples TRBV5-4 to TRBJ2-3, with D uncertain. This CDR3 spans 13 amino acids. V was shortened by 1 base and J by 5 bases, with 8 bases between the two germline ends. Per germline, CDR1 SGHNT and CDR2 YYREEE (reference sequence). CDR3: CASSLHQKDTQYF. The CDR3 DNA reads as TGTGCCAGCAGCTTGCACCAGAAAGATACGCAGTATTTT.

The chain joins TRBV5-4 to TRBJ2-3; TRBD2 agrees at 7 bases. Germline V CDR1 and CDR2: SGHNT, YYREEE (reference sequence). After removal of 5 bases from V and 0 bases from J, the junction contained 6 bases not matched to a gene. This CDR3 spans 15 amino acids. This CDR3 reads CASRRLAASTDTQYF. In DNA, the CDR3 is TGTGCCAGCAGACGGCTAGCGGCTAGCACAGATACGCAGTATTTT.

The chain combines TRBV29-1 with TRBJ1-1, with 7 bases lining up with TRBD1. Germline CDR1 SQVTM, CDR2 ANQGSEA. V lost 5 bases to trimming and J lost 7 bases; unmatched junction nucleotides: 7. The CDR3 covers 12 residues. The CDR3 spells CSVHGQAGEAFF. DNA of the CDR3: TGCAGCGTTCATGGACAGGCTGGTGAAGCTTTCTTT.

This sequence joins TRBV24-1 and TRBJ2-1; D may correspond to TRBD1 or TRBD2 (5 bases each). Trimming took 7 bases from V and 2 from J, leaving 17 bases between them. Germline assignment: CDR1 KGHDR and CDR2 SFDVKD. This CDR3 spans 16 amino acids. The CDR3 sequence: CATSRGTAIAYNEQFF. The CDR3 DNA follows: TGTGCCACCAGCCGTGGGACGGCCATAGCCTACAATGAGCAGTTCTTC.